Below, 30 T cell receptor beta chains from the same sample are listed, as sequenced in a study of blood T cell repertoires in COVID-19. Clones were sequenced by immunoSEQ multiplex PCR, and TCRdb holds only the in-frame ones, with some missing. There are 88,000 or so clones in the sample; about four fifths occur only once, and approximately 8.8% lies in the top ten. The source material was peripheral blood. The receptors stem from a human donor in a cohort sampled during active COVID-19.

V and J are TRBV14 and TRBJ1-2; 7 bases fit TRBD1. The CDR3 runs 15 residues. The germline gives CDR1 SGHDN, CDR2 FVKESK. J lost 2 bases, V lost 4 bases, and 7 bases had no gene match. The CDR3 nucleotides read TGTGCCAGCAGCCCTCGACAGGGTTGGAACTATGGCTACACCTTC. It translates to CASSPRQGWNYGYTF.

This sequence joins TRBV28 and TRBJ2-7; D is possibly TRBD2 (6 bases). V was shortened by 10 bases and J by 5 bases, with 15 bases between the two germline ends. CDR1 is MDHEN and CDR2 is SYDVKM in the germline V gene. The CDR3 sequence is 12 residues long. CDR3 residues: CAIRGTADEQYF. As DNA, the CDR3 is TGTGCCATCCGGGGGACCGCGGACGAGCAGTACTTC.

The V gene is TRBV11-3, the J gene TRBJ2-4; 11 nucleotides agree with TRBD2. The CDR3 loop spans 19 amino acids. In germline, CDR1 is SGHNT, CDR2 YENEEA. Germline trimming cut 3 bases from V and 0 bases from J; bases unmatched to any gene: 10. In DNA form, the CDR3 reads TGTGCCAGCAGCTTCGCCGGGACTAGCGGCACACTAGCCAAAAACATTCAGTACTTC. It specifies CASSFAGTSGTLAKNIQYF.

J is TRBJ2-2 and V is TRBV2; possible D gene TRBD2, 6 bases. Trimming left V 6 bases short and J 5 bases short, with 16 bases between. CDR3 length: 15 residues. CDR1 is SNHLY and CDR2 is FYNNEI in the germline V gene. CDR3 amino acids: CASSSPGGRTGELFF. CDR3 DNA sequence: TGTGCCAGCAGCTCCCCCGGGGGTAGGACCGGGGAGCTGTTTTTT.

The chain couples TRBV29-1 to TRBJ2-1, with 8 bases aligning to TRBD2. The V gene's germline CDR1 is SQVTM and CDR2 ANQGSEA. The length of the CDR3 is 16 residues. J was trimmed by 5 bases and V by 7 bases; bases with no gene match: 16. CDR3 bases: TGCAGCGCATCATCCCCCACGGGGGGGCCGAACAATGAGCAGTTCTTC. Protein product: CSASSPTGGPNNEQFF.

CDR3 sequence: CATSRQGDREQFF. In nucleotides, the CDR3 is TGTGCCACCAGCAGACAGGGGGATCGGGAGCAGTTCTTC. V and J are TRBV15 and TRBJ2-1; TRBD1 aligns across 7 bases. Per the germline V gene, CDR1 is LNHNV and CDR2 is YYDKDF (reference sequence). The ends lost 2 bases at V and 10 bases at J; junction bases unmatched: 5. The CDR3 sequence is 13 residues long.

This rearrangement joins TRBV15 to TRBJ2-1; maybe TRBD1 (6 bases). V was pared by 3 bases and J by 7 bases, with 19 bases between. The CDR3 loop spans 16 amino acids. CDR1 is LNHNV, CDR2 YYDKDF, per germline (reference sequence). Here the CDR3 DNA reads TGTGCCACCAGCAGCCCTAGGACAGCGAAAGAAAATGAGCAGTTCTTC. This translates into CATSSPRTAKENEQFF.

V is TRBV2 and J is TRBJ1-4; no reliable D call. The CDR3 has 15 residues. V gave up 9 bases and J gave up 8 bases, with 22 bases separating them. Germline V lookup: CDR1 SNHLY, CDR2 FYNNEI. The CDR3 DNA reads TGTGCCAGTGGTCAGGAAATGGGTCGGGGAGAAAAACTGTTTTTT. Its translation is CASGQEMGRGEKLFF. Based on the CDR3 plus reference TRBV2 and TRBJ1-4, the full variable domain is EPEVTQTPSHQVTQMGQEVILRCVPISNHLYFYWYRQILGQKVEFLVSFYNNEISEKSEIFDDQFSVERPDGSNFTLKIRSTKLEDSAMYFCASGQEMGRGEKLFFGSGTQLSVL.

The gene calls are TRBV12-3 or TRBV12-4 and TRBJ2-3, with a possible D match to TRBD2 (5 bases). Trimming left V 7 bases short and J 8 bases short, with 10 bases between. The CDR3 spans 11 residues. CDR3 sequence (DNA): TGTGCCAGCACCCCTGGAGGTACGCAGTATTTT. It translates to CASTPGGTQYF.

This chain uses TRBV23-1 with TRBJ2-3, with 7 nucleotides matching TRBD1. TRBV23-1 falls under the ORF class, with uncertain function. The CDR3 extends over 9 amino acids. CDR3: CGDRATQYF. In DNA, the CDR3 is TGCGGAGACAGGGCAACGCAGTATTTT.

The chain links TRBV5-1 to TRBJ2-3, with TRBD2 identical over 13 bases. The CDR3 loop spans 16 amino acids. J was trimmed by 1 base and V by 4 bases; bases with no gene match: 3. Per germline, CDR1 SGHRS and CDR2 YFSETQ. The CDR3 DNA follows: TGCGCCAGCAGCCCAGGGACTAGCGGGGGCACAGATACGCAGTATTTT. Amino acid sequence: CASSPGTSGGTDTQYF.

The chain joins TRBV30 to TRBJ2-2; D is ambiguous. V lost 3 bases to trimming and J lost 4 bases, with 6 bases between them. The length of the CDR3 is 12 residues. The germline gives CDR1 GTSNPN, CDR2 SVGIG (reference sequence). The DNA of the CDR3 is TGTGCCTGGAGAACAGCCACCGGGGAGCTGTTTTTT. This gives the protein CAWRTATGELFF.

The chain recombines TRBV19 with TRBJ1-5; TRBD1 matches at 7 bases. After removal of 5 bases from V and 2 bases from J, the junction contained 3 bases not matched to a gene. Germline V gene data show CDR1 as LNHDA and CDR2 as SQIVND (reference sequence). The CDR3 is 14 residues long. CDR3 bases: TGTGCCAGTAGTCTAGGACAGGGCAATCAGCCCCAGCATTTT. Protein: CASSLGQGNQPQHF.

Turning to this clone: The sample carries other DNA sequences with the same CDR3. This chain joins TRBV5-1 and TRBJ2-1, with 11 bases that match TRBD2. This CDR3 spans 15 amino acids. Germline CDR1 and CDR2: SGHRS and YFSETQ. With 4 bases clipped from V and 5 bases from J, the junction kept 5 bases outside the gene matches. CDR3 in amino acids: CASSDGTSGHNEQFF. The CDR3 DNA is TGCGCCAGCAGCGACGGGACTAGCGGCCACAATGAGCAGTTCTTC.

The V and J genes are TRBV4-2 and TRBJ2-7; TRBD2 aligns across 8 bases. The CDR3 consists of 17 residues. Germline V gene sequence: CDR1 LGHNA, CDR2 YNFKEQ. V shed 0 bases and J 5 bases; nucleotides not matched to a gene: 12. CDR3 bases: TGTGCCAGCAGCCAAGAGAGGGGGGGGCGGGGGGTGAACGAGCAGTACTTC. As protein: CASSQERGGRGVNEQYF.

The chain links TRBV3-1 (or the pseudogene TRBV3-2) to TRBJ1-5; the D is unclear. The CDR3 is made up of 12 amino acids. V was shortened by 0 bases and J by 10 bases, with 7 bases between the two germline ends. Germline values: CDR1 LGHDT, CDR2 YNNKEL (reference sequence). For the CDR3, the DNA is TGTGCCAGCAGCCAAGACGAGCGTCCCCAGCATTTT. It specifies CASSQDERPQHF.

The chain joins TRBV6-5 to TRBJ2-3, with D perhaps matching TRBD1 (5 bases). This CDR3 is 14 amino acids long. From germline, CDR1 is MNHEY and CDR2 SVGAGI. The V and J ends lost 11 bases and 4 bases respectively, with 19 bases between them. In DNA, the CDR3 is TGTGCCGCTTGGAGAGCAGGGAAGCCAGATACGCAGTATTTT. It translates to CAAWRAGKPDTQYF.

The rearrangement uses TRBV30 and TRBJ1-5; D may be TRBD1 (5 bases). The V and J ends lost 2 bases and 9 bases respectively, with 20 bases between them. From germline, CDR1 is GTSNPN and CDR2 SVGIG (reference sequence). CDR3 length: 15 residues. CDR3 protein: CAWSSPRVFDLPQHF. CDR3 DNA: TGTGCCTGGAGTTCCCCCAGGGTGTTCGATCTGCCCCAGCATTTT.

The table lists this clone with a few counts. CDR3 nucleotides: TGTGCCAGCAGTGGCAACAGGGTAAATGGCAATCAGCCCCAGCATTTT. It is translated as CASSGNRVNGNQPQHF. The chain employs TRBV2 and TRBJ1-5; weak D call: TRBD1 (6 bases). The V end was cut by 4 bases, the J end by 2 bases, with 15 bases between. CDR1 is SNHLY, CDR2 FYNNEI, per germline. This CDR3 comprises 16 residues.

CDR3 sequence reads: CASSPLLREAYNEQFF. Written as DNA, the CDR3 is TGTGCCAGCAGCCCCCTTTTGAGAGAAGCCTACAATGAGCAGTTCTTC. The chain uses TRBV9 and TRBJ2-1; no reliable D call. The germline gives CDR1 SGDLS, CDR2 YYNGEE. Trimming stripped 4 bases from V and 2 bases from J, with 16 bases between. The CDR3 has 16 residues.

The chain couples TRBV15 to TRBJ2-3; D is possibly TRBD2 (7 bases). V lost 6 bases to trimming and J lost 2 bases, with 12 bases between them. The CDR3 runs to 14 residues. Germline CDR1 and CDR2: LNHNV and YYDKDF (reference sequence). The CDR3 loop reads CATRGGLFTDTQYF. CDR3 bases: TGTGCCACCAGAGGGGGACTATTCACAGATACGCAGTATTTT.

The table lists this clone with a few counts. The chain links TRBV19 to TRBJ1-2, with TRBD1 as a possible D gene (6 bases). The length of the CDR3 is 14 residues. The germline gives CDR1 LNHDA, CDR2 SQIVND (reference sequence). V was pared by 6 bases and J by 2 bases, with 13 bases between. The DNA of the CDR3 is TGTGCCAGTAGGGAGACAGGCCGCAACTATGGCTACACCTTC. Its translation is CASRETGRNYGYTF.

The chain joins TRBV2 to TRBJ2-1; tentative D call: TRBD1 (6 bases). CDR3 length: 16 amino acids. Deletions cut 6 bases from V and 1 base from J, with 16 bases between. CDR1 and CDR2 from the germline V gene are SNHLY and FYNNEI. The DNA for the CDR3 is TGTGCCAGCAGCCTCCGGGCAGGGGTTTCCTACAATGAGCAGTTCTTC. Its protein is CASSLRAGVSYNEQFF.

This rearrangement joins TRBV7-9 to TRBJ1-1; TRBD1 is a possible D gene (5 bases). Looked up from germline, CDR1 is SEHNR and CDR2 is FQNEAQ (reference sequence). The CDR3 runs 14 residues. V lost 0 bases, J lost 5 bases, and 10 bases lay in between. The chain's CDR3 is CASSLAQGATEAFF. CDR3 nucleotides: TGTGCCAGCAGCTTAGCGCAAGGGGCGACTGAAGCTTTCTTT.

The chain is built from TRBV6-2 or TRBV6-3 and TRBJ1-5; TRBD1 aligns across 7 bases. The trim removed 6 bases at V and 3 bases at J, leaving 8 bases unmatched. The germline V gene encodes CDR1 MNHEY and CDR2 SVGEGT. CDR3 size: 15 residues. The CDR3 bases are TGTGCCAGCAGCGGAGGGACAGCGTACAATCAGCCCCAGCATTTT. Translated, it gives CASSGGTAYNQPQHF.

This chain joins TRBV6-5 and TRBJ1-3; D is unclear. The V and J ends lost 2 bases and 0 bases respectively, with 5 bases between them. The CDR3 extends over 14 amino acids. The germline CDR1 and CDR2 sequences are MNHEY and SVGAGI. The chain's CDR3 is CASSYRFSGNTIYF. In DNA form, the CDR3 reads TGTGCCAGCAGTTACCGGTTCTCTGGAAACACCATATATTTT.

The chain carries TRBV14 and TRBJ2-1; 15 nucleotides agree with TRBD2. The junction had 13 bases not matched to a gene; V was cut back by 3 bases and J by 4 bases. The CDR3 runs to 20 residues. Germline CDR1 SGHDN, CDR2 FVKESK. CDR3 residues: CASSHLASGTSGRRYNEQFF. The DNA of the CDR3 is TGTGCCAGCAGCCACCTCGCCTCCGGGACTAGCGGGAGGAGGTACAATGAGCAGTTCTTC.

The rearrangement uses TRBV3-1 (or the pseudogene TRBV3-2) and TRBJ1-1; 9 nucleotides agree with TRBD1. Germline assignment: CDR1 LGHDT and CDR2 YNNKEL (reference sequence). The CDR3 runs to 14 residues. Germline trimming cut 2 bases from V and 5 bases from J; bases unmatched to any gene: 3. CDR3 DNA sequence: TGTGCCAGCAGCCAACCGGGACAGGGTACTGAAGCTTTCTTT. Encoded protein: CASSQPGQGTEAFF.

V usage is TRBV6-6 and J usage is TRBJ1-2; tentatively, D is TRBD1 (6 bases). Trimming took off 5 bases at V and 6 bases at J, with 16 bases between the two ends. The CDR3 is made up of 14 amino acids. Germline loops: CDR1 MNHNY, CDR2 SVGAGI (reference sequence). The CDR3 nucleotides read TGTGCCAGCAGTGCACAGGGAGCTGAGGATGGCTACACCTTC. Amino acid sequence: CASSAQGAEDGYTF.

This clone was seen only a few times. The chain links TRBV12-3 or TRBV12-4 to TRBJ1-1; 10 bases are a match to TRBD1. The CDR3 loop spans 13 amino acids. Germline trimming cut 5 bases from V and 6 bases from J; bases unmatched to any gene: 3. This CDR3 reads CASSRDRGAEAFF. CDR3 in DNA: TGTGCCAGCAGTCGGGACAGGGGCGCTGAAGCTTTCTTT.